One sample yielded the 30 T cell receptor beta chains listed below, sequenced in a study of T cell responses to AZD1222 COVID-19 vaccine. Sequencing used immunoSEQ multiplex PCR; TCRdb keeps in-frame clones, though not all of them. The repertoire includes 95,000 to 100,000 clones, approximately 86% of them detected once, and under 1.5% sits in the top ten. The sequencing used peripheral blood, collected on day 0 of AZD1222 vaccination. These receptors all stem from an adult in good health.

V usage is TRBV18 and J usage is TRBJ1-2; TRBD1 aligns across 7 bases. There are 13 residues in the CDR3. Trimming cost V 3 bases and J 2 bases; bases outside gene matches: 0. The V gene's germline CDR1 is KGHSH and CDR2 LQKENI. The CDR3 reads CASSPGQNYGYTF. DNA of the CDR3: TGTGCCAGCTCACCGGGACAGAACTATGGCTACACCTTC.

This sequence joins TRBV30 and TRBJ2-7; TRBD1 agrees at 12 bases. V dropped 5 bases and J dropped 5; count of bases not matched to a gene: 4. The CDR3 spans 13 residues. Germline CDR1 and CDR2: GTSNPN and SVGIG (reference sequence). The CDR3 DNA sequence: TGTGCCTGGTCAGGGACAGGGGGCCACGAGCAGTACTTC. This translates into CAWSGTGGHEQYF.

The chain carries TRBV3-1 (or the pseudogene TRBV3-2) and TRBJ1-6; 7 bases fit TRBD1. The CDR3 consists of 14 residues. The V and J ends lost 3 bases and 6 bases, in that order; junction bases with no gene match: 2. The V gene's germline CDR1 is LGHDT and CDR2 YNNKEL (reference sequence). CDR3 amino acids: CASSHDRVNSPLHF. CDR3 bases: TGTGCCAGCAGCCACGACAGGGTTAATTCACCCCTCCACTTT.

The chain links TRBV12-3 or TRBV12-4 to TRBJ2-7; D perhaps matches TRBD2 (6 bases). V was shortened by 5 bases and J by 5 bases, with 10 bases between the two germline ends. This CDR3 is built from 12 residues. CDR3 nucleotide sequence: TGTGCCAGCAGTGTGGACTACCACGAGCAGTACTTC. Residues: CASSVDYHEQYF.

The table lists this clone with a count of one. The genes are TRBV9 and TRBJ2-7, with 12 nucleotides matching TRBD2. The CDR3 sequence is 15 residues long. Germline V gene data show CDR1 as SGDLS and CDR2 as YYNGEE. After removal of 3 bases from V and 4 bases from J, the junction contained 5 bases not matched to a gene. CDR3 in amino acids: CASSEGLAGSYEQYF. DNA for the CDR3: TGTGCCAGCAGCGAGGGACTAGCGGGCTCTTACGAGCAGTACTTC.

The gene calls are TRBV24-1 and TRBJ1-6; D is perhaps TRBD1 (5 bases). Germline CDR1 KGHDR, CDR2 SFDVKD. V lost 4 bases, J lost 10 bases, and 13 bases lay in between. CDR3 length: 14 residues. The chain's CDR3 is CATSEAGQGSPLHF. CDR3 nucleotides: TGTGCCACCAGTGAGGCGGGGCAAGGGTCACCCCTCCACTTT.

The chain carries TRBV5-1 and TRBJ2-1; D ambiguous. This CDR3 is built from 11 residues. Trimming pared 0 bases from V and 8 bases from J, leaving 3 bases between. Germline lookup yields CDR1 SGHRS and CDR2 YFSETQ. The CDR3 sequence is CASSLVDEQFF. DNA for the CDR3: TGCGCCAGCAGCTTGGTGGATGAGCAGTTCTTC.

This clone was observed a single time. The CDR3 nucleotides are TGTGCCAGTAGGTTGGGACGACAGGGGCGCTACAATGAGCAGTTCTTC. This encodes CASRLGRQGRYNEQFF. The rearrangement links TRBV19 to TRBJ2-1; TRBD1 agrees at 8 bases. The V gene end was trimmed by 6 bases and the J gene end by 3 bases; junction bases not matched to a gene: 10. This CDR3 comprises 16 residues. The germline V gene has CDR1 LNHDA and CDR2 SQIVND (reference sequence).

The CDR3 reads CSVDRRGGTDTQYF. The CDR3, as DNA: TGCAGCGTTGACCGGAGGGGGGGCACAGATACGCAGTATTTT. The rearrangement joins TRBV29-1 to TRBJ2-3; D is tentatively TRBD1 or TRBD2 (6 bases each). Trimming pared 3 bases from V and 1 base from J, leaving 11 bases between. The germline gives CDR1 SQVTM, CDR2 ANQGSEA. The CDR3 totals 14 residues.

The chain uses TRBV19 and TRBJ1-4; 10 bases fit TRBD1. Germline CDR1 and CDR2: LNHDA and SQIVND (reference sequence). The CDR3 is 16 amino acids. J gave up 5 bases and V 1 base, and 4 bases lay outside the gene matches. The CDR3 nucleotides read TGTGCCAGTAGTATAGTAAGGACAGGGGGAAATGAAAAACTGTTTTTT. As protein: CASSIVRTGGNEKLFF.

This clone was seen a single time. The rearrangement links TRBV6-2 or TRBV6-3 to TRBJ1-5; a possible D gene is TRBD1 (5 bases). The CDR3 length is 15 residues. Looked up from germline, CDR1 is MNHEY and CDR2 is SVGEGT. Trimming took 5 bases from V and 0 from J, leaving 11 bases between them. The CDR3 bases are TGTGCCAGCAGTCCCGACAGTTATAGCAATCAGCCCCAGCATTTT. Translating it yields CASSPDSYSNQPQHF.

The rearrangement joins TRBV7-8 to TRBJ1-5; no clear D. The germline CDR1 and CDR2 sequences are SGHVS and FQNEAQ. The CDR3 consists of 16 residues. V was cut by 1 base and J by 0 bases, with 10 bases left in between. The CDR3 here is CASSLGQPYSNQPQHF. In DNA, the CDR3 is TGTGCCAGCAGCTTAGGTCAGCCTTATAGCAATCAGCCCCAGCATTTT.

CDR3 protein: CASSIGPRTEAFF. DNA of the CDR3: TGTGCCAGCAGCATAGGGCCACGCACTGAAGCTTTCTTT. This chain links TRBV7-3 with TRBJ1-1; unclear D gene. The CDR3 has 13 residues. Germline CDR1 and CDR2: SGHTA and FQGTGA. Trimming cost V 5 bases and J 4 bases, with 11 bases left between them.

CDR3 sequence: CASSIGTSGVRLGGTQYF. The CDR3 DNA is TGTGCCAGCAGCATTGGGACTAGCGGAGTCCGCCTCGGGGGGACCCAGTACTTC. The chain joins TRBV7-2 to TRBJ2-5; 11 bases map to TRBD2. Germline CDR1 and CDR2: SGHTA and FQGNSA. V lost 5 bases and J lost 7; bases outside the gene matches: 18. This CDR3 contains 18 residues. Drawing the rest from reference TRBV7-2 and TRBJ2-5, the complete variable domain is GAGVSQSPSNKVTEKGKDVELRCDPISGHTALYWYRQSLGQGLEFLIYFQGNSAPDKSGLPSDRFSAERTGGSVSTLTIQRTQQEDSAVYLCASSIGTSGVRLGGTQYFGPGTRLLVL.

The genes are TRBV9 and TRBJ1-2; TRBD1 is a possible D gene (6 bases). Trimming cost V 0 bases and J 7 bases, with 13 bases left between them. Germline CDR1 reads SGDLS; CDR2 reads YYNGEE. The CDR3 is 14 amino acids. The CDR3 nucleotides read TGTGCCAGCAGCGTAGACAGGGCTCAGGGTGGCTACACCTTC. It is translated as CASSVDRAQGGYTF.

In this sample, this clone turned up once. This chain uses TRBV27 with TRBJ2-7, with 8 bases identical to TRBD2. This CDR3 is built from 15 residues. The germline gives CDR1 MNHEY, CDR2 SMNVEV (reference sequence). V lost 0 bases and J lost 3; bases outside the gene matches: 4. The DNA of the CDR3 is TGTGCCAGCAGTTTATCTGGCGGGGGGAACTACGAGCAGTACTTC. It specifies CASSLSGGGNYEQYF.

This clone was counted between two and nine times. J is TRBJ2-7 and V is TRBV7-9; D is possibly TRBD1 or TRBD2 (6 bases each). The CDR3 covers 14 residues. The ends were cut back, 4 bases at V and 2 bases at J, with 12 bases in the middle. Germline CDR1 is SEHNR and CDR2 is FQNEAQ (reference sequence). The CDR3 DNA follows: TGTGCCAGCAGCTGGCGGGACATAGCCTACGAGCAGTACTTC. Translation gives CASSWRDIAYEQYF. The variable domain in full, completed from reference TRBV7-9 and TRBJ2-7, reads DTGVSQNPRHKITKRGQNVTFRCDPISEHNRLYWYRQTLGQGPEFLTYFQNEAQLEKSRLLSDRFSAERPKGSFSTLEIQRTEQGDSAMYLCASSWRDIAYEQYFGPGTRLTVT.

The chain links TRBV30 to TRBJ1-4; D gene unclear. The CDR3 runs 12 residues. CDR1 is GTSNPN, CDR2 SVGIG, per germline (reference sequence). The V gene lost 1 base and the J gene lost 3 bases, with 3 bases spanning the gap. The CDR3 DNA is TGTGCCTGGAGTGGAGCTAATGAAAAACTGTTTTTT. Amino acid sequence: CAWSGANEKLFF. The full variable domain, in which reference TRBV30 and TRBJ1-4 provide the parts outside the CDR3, is SQTIHQWPATLVQPVGSPLSLECTVEGTSNPNLYWYRQAAGRGLQLLFYSVGIGQISSEVPQNLSASRPQDRQFILSSKKLLLSDSGFYLCAWSGANEKLFFGSGTQLSVL.

The chain uses TRBV10-3 and TRBJ1-6, with 9 nucleotides matching TRBD1. The length of the CDR3 is 16 residues. With 5 bases clipped from V and 6 bases from J, the junction kept 8 bases outside the gene matches. CDR1 is ENHRY and CDR2 is SYGVKD in the germline V gene. The DNA for the CDR3 is TGTGCCATCAGTCCCGGGACAGGGAGCAGTAATTCACCCCTCCACTTT. Encoded protein: CAISPGTGSSNSPLHF.

The J gene is TRBJ2-7, the V gene TRBV6-6, with TRBD1 matching over 7 bases. This CDR3 contains 14 residues. Germline V gives CDR1 MNHNY, CDR2 SVGAGI (reference sequence). Losses at the gene ends were 2 bases for V and 4 bases for J; bases not matched to a gene: 5. Written as DNA, the CDR3 is TGTGCCAGCAGTTACACGAAGACAGGGTACGAGCAGTACTTC. Residues: CASSYTKTGYEQYF.

The gene calls are TRBV5-6 and TRBJ1-6, with D possibly matching TRBD1 (6 bases). The CDR3 runs to 15 residues. Trimming left V 0 bases short and J 6 bases short, with 10 bases between. The germline V gene encodes CDR1 SGHDT and CDR2 YYEEEE. The CDR3 bases are TGTGCCAGCAGCTTGGTGGGCAGGGGTAATTCACCCCTCCACTTT. This gives the protein CASSLVGRGNSPLHF.

V gene TRBV9 combines with J gene TRBJ2-3; 8 bases are a match to TRBD2. Germline loops: CDR1 SGDLS, CDR2 YYNGEE. V trimming: 4 bases; J trimming: 6 bases; junction bases outside the gene matches: 13. The CDR3 length is 16 residues. This chain's CDR3 is CASSPPGTRARDTQYF. The CDR3 region has the DNA TGTGCCAGCAGCCCTCCTGGGACTAGGGCTCGGGATACGCAGTATTTT.

The gene calls are TRBV28 and TRBJ2-2, with TRBD2 identical over 8 bases. The length of the CDR3 is 15 residues. The V gene end was trimmed by 5 bases and the J gene end by 3 bases; junction bases not matched to a gene: 5. In germline, CDR1 is MDHEN, CDR2 SYDVKM. For the CDR3, the DNA is TGTGCCAGCAGTCGACTAGCGTATTACACCGGGGAGCTGTTTTTT. Protein: CASSRLAYYTGELFF.

The J gene is TRBJ2-7, the V gene TRBV6-5, with D perhaps being TRBD1 or TRBD2 (6 bases each). Germline V gene data show CDR1 as MNHEY and CDR2 as SVGAGI. The CDR3 is made up of 12 amino acids. The ends were cut back, 6 bases at V and 5 bases at J, with 11 bases in the middle. CDR3 protein: CASREGVNEQYF. CDR3 in DNA: TGTGCCAGCAGGGAGGGGGTCAACGAGCAGTACTTC.

This chain joins TRBV7-9 and TRBJ2-7; the D is unclear. The ends were cut back, 7 bases at V and 6 bases at J, with 13 bases in the middle. The germline gives CDR1 SEHNR, CDR2 FQNEAQ (reference sequence). The CDR3 runs to 12 residues. The CDR3 here is CASTHPSGEQYF. CDR3 DNA: TGTGCCAGCACCCACCCCTCTGGCGAGCAGTACTTC. Using reference TRBV7-9 and TRBJ2-7 for the parts outside the CDR3, the full variable domain is DTGVSQNPRHKITKRGQNVTFRCDPISEHNRLYWYRQTLGQGPEFLTYFQNEAQLEKSRLLSDRFSAERPKGSFSTLEIQRTEQGDSAMYLCASTHPSGEQYFGPGTRLTVT.

In this sample, this clone turned up many times. This rearrangement joins TRBV5-1 to TRBJ2-5; D is possibly TRBD2 (6 bases). Deletions cut 1 base from V and 5 bases from J, with 12 bases between. The CDR3 is made up of 14 amino acids. Germline V gene sequence: CDR1 SGHRS, CDR2 YFSETQ. The CDR3 is CASSLSRGTETQYF. CDR3 DNA: TGCGCCAGCAGCTTGTCCCGGGGGACGGAGACCCAGTACTTC.

This clone was picked up many times. The chain has TRBV7-2 and TRBJ2-2; the D is unclear. CDR3 length: 15 residues. CDR1 and CDR2 from the germline V gene are SGHTA and FQGNSA. Trimming removed 3 bases at V and 3 bases at J, with 11 bases between. The CDR3: CASSFRDPYTGELFF. As DNA, the CDR3 is TGTGCCAGCAGCTTTCGAGACCCCTACACCGGGGAGCTGTTTTTT.

The gene calls are TRBV6-2 or TRBV6-3 and TRBJ2-5; possibly TRBD1 for D (6 bases). V was cut by 5 bases and J by 1 base, with 14 bases left in between. The CDR3 spans 15 residues. From germline, CDR1 is MNHEY and CDR2 SVGEGT. The CDR3 spells CASSSFRGPQETQYF. The CDR3 DNA sequence: TGTGCCAGCAGTAGCTTCAGGGGACCCCAAGAGACCCAGTACTTC.

This chain joins TRBV10-3 and TRBJ1-1; no definite D call. This CDR3 is 14 amino acids long. V was clipped by 4 bases and J by 4 bases, with 13 bases between them. Germline V gene data show CDR1 as ENHRY and CDR2 as SYGVKD. In DNA form, the CDR3 reads TGTGCCATCAGTGGGGATGGAGTGGGCACTGAAGCTTTCTTT. This translates into CAISGDGVGTEAFF.

The J gene is TRBJ1-6, the V gene TRBV18, with D possibly matching TRBD1 (5 bases). Germline V gene data show CDR1 as KGHSH and CDR2 as LQKENI. The CDR3 length is 17 residues. The V gene lost 2 bases and the J gene lost 7 bases, with 18 bases spanning the gap. CDR3 region: CASSPNSIGQVNSPLHF. CDR3 nucleotide sequence: TGTGCCAGCTCACCAAACTCAATAGGACAAGTAAATTCACCCCTCCACTTT. Full variable domain (remainder filled in from reference TRBV18 and TRBJ1-6): NAGVMQNPRHLVRRRGQEARLRCSPMKGHSHVYWYRQLPEEGLKFMVYLQKENIIDESGMPKERFSAEFPKEGPSILRIQQVVRGDSAAYFCASSPNSIGQVNSPLHFGNGTRLTVT.